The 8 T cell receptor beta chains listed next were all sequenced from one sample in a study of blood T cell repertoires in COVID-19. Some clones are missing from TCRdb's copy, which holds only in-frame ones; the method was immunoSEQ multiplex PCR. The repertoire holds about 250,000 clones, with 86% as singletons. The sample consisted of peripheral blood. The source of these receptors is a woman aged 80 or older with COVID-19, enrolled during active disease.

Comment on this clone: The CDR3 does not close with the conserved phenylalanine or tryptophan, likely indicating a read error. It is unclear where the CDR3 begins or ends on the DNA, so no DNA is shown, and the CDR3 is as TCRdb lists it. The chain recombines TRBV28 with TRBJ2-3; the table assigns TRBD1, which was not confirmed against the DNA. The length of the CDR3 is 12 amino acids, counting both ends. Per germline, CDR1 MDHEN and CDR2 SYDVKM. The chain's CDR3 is CATPLPPDKTAE.

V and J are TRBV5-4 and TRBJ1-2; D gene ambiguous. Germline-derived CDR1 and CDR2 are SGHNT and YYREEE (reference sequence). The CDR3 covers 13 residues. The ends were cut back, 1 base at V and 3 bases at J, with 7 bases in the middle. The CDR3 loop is CASSLTSDYGYTF. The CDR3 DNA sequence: TGTGCCAGCAGCTTGACCAGCGACTATGGCTACACCTTC.

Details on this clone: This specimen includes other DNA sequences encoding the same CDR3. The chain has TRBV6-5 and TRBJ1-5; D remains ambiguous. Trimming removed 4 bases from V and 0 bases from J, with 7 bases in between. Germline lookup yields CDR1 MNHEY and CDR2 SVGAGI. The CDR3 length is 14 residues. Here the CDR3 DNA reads TGTGCCAGCAGTTTATCTTATAGCAATCAGCCCCAGCATTTT. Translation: CASSLSYSNQPQHF.

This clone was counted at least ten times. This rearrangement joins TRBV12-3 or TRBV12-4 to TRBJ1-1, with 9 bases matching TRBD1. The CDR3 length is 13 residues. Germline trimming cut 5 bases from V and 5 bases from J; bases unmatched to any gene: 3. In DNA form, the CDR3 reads TGTGCCAGCAGTGTTGGACAGGGGACTGAAGCTTTCTTT. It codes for CASSVGQGTEAFF.

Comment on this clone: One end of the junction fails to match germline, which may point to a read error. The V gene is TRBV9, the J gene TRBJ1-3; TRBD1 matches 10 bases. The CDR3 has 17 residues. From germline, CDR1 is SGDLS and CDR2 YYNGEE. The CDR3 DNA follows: TGTGCCAGCAGCGTAGAAGTGGGGACAGGGGATGGAGACACCATATATTTT. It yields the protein CASSVEVGTGDGDTIYF.

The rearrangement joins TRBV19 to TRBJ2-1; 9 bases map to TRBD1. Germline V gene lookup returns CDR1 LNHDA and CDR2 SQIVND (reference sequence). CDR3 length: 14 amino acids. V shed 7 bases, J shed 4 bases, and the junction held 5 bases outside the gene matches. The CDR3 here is CASKTGQGYNEQFF. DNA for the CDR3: TGTGCCAGTAAAACGGGACAGGGATACAATGAGCAGTTCTTC.

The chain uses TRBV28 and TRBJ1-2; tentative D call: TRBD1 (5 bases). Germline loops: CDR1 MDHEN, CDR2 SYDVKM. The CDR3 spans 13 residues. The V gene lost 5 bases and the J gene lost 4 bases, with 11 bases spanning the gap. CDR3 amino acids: CASSDSPSYGYTF. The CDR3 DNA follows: TGTGCCAGCAGTGACAGTCCCTCCTATGGCTACACCTTC.

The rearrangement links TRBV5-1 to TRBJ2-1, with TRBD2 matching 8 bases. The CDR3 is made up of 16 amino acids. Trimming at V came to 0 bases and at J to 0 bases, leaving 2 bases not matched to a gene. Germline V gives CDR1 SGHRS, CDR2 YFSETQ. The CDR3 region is CASSLGGGTSYNEQFF. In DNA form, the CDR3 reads TGCGCCAGCAGCTTGGGCGGGGGGACCTCCTACAATGAGCAGTTCTTC.